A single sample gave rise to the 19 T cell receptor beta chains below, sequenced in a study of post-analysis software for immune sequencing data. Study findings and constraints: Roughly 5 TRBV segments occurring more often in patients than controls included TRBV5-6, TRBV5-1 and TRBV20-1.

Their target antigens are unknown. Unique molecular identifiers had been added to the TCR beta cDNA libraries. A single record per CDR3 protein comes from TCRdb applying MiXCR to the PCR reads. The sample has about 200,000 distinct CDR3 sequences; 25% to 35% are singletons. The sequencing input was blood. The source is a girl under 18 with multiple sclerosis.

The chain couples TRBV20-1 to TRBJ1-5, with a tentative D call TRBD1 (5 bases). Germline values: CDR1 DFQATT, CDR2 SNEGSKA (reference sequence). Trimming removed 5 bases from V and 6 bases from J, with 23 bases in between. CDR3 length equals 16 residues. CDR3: CSAPMAGRSLGQPQHF. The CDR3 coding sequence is TGCAGTGCTCCCATGGCAGGGCGCTCCTTAGGTCAGCCCCAGCATTTT.

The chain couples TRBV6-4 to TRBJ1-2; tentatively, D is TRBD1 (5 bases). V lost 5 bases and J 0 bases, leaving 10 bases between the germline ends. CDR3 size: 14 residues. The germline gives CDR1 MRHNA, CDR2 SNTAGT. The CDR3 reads CASSRQPSNYGYTF. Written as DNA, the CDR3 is TGTGCCAGCAGTAGACAGCCGTCTAACTATGGCTACACCTTC.

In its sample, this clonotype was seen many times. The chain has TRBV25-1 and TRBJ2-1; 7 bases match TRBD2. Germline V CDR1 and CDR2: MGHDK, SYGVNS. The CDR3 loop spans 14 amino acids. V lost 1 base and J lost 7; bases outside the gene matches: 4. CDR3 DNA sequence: TGTGCCAGCAGTGAATTTGGGGGGGTGAATGAGCAGTTCTTC. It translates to CASSEFGGVNEQFF.

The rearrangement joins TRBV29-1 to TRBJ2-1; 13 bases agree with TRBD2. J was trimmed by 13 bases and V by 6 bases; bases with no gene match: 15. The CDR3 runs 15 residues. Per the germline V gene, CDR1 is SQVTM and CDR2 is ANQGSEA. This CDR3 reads CSVGGLAGELSEQFF. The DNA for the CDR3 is TGCAGCGTGGGTGGACTAGCGGGAGAACTCAGTGAACAGTTCTTC.

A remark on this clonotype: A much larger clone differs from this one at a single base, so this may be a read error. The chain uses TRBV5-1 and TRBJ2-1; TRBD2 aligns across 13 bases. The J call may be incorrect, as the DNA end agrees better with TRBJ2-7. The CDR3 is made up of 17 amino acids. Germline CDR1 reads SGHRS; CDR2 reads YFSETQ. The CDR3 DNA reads TGCGCCAGCAGCCCCGGACTAGCGGGAGAAGCCTACAATGAGCAGTACTTC. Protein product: CASSPGLAGEAYNEQYF.

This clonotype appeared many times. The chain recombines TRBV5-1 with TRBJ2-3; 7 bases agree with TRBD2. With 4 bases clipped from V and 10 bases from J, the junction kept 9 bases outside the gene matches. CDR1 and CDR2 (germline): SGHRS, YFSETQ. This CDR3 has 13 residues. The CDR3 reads CASSRTRDSAQYF. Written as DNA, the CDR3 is TGCGCCAGCAGCCGGACTAGGGACTCCGCGCAGTATTTT.

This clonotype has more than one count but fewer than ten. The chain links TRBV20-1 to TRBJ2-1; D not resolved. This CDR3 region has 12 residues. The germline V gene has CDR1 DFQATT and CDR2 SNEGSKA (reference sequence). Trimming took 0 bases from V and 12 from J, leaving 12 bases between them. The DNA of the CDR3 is TGCAGTGCTAGAGATCCACCGGCCTGGCAGTTCTTC. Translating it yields CSARDPPAWQFF.

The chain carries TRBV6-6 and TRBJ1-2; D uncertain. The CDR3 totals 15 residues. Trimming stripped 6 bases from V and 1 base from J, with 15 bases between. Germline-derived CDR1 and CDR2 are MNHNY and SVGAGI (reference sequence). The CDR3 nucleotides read TGTGCCAGCAGCCATCGGACCCGTCTTAACTATGGCTACACCTTC. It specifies CASSHRTRLNYGYTF.

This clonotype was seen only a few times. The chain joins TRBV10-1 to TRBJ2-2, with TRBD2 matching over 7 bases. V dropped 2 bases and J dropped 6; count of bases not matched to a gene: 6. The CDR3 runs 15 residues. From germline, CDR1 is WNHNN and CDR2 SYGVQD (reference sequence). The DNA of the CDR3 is TGCGCCAGCAGTGAGATTCTAGCGGAGTCCGGGGAGCTGTTTTTT. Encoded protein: CASSEILAESGELFF.

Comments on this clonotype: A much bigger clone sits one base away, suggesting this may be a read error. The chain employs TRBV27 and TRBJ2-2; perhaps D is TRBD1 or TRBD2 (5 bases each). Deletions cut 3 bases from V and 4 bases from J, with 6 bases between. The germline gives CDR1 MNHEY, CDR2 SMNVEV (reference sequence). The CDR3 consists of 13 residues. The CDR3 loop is CASSFGGTGELFF. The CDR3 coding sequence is TGTGCCAGCAGTTTTGGGGGCACCGGGGAGCTGTTTTTT.

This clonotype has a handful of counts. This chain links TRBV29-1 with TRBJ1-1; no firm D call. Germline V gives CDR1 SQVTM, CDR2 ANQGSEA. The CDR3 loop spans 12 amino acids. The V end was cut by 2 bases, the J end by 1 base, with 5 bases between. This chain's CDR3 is CSVERRNTEAFF. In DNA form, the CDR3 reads TGCAGCGTTGAACGCAGGAACACTGAAGCTTTCTTT.

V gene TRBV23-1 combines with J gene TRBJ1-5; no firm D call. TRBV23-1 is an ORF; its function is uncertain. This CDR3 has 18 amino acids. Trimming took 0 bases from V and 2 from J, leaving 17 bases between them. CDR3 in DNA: TGCGCCAGCAGTCAATCTAGGAATAGGGAGTGGGGCAATCAGCCCCAGCATTTT. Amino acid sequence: CASSQSRNREWGNQPQHF.

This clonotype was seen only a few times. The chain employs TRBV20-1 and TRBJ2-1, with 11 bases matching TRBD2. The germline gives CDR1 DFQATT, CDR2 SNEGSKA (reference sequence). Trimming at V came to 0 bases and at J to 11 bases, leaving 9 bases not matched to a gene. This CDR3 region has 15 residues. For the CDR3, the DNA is TGCAGTGCTAGAGATCACGCGCTAGCGGGAGGAAAGCAGTTCTTC. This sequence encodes CSARDHALAGGKQFF.

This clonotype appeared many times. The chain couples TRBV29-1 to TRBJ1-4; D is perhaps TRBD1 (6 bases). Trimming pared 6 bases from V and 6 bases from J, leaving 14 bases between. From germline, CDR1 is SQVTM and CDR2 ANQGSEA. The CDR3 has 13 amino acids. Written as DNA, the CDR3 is TGCAGCGTCCGATCTGGGGGCTATGAAAAACTGTTTTTT. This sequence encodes CSVRSGGYEKLFF.

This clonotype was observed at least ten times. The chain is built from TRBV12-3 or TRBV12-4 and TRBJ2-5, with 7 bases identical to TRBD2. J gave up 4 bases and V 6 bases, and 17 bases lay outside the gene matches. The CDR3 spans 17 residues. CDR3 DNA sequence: TGTGCCAGCAGCACTACCCGAGGCGGGAGAGTTGGAGAGACCCAGTACTTC. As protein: CASSTTRGGRVGETQYF.

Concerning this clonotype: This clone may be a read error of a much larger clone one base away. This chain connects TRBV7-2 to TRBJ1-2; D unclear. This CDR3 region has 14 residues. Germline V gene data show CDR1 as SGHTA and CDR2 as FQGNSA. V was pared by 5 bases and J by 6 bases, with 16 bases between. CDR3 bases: TGTGCCAGCAGCCACTTCACGGGGAAGAATGGCTACACCTTC. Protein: CASSHFTGKNGYTF.

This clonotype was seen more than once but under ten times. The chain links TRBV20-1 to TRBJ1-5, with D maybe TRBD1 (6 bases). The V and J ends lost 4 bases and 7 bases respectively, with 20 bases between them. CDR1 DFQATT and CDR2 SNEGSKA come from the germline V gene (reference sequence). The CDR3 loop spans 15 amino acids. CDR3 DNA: TGCAGTGCTACCACCCTACAGGGTCGGCGCCAGCCCCAGCATTTT. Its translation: CSATTLQGRRQPQHF.

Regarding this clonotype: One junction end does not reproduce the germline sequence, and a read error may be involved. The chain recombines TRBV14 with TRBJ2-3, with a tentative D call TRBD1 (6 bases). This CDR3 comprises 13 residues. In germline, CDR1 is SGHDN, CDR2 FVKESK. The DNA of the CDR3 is TGTGTCAGCAGCATTAACAGGGCAGATACGCAGTATTTT. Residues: CVSSINRADTQYF.

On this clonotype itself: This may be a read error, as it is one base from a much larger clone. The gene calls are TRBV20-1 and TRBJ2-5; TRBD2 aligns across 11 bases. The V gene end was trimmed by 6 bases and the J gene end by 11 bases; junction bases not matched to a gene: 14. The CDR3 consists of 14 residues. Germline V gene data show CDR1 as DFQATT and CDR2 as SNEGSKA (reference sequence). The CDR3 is CSATTLTSGDVQYF. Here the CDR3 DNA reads TGCAGTGCAACCACCCTGACTAGCGGGGACGTGCAGTACTTC.